Listed here are 25 T cell receptor beta chains from one sample, sequenced in a study of shared clonotypes between healthy human individuals. Data came from immunoSEQ multiplex PCR; TCRdb stores just in-frame clones and leaves some out. The sample holds under 600,000 clones, approximately 79% seen once. Sequenced input: PBMCs. These receptors were taken from a woman aged 40 to 50 in good health. Some clones in this sample may be carry-over from other donors' samples.

The chain joins TRBV11-2 to TRBJ1-2, with D unclear. Germline CDR1 and CDR2: SGHAT and FQNNGV. The CDR3 is 15 amino acids. Trimming stripped 5 bases from V and 1 base from J, with 14 bases between. CDR3 DNA sequence: TGTGCCAGCAGCCAGAGGAGCGAACTTAACTATGGCTACACCTTC. The encoded protein is CASSQRSELNYGYTF.

The rearrangement links TRBV5-4 to TRBJ2-5; D possibly corresponds to TRBD2 (5 bases). The germline CDR1 and CDR2 sequences are SGHNT and YYREEE (reference sequence). Trimming left V 0 bases short and J 3 bases short, with 9 bases between. The CDR3 contains 14 residues. The CDR3 spells CASSLEVGKETQYF. Here the CDR3 DNA reads TGTGCCAGCAGCTTGGAGGTCGGGAAAGAGACCCAGTACTTC.

The chain combines TRBV5-1 with TRBJ1-1, with D unresolved. This CDR3 comprises 13 residues. Per germline, CDR1 SGHRS and CDR2 YFSETQ. V was clipped by 0 bases and J by 6 bases, with 9 bases between them. This CDR3 is CASSLVSEAEAFF. CDR3 nucleotide sequence: TGCGCCAGCAGCTTGGTATCCGAAGCTGAAGCTTTCTTT.

This chain uses TRBV28 with TRBJ1-2, with D uncertain. Germline CDR1 is MDHEN and CDR2 is SYDVKM. Between the trimmed V and J ends, which lost 6 bases and 7 bases, there was a span of 15 bases. The CDR3 sequence is 13 residues long. CDR3 protein: CASSPPSQGGYTF. The CDR3 bases are TGTGCCAGCAGCCCACCCTCCCAAGGTGGCTACACCTTC.

The gene calls are TRBV5-6 and TRBJ2-7; 9 bases line up with TRBD2. CDR1 SGHDT and CDR2 YYEEEE come from the germline V gene. The CDR3 consists of 16 residues. Germline trimming cut 0 bases from V and 3 bases from J; bases unmatched to any gene: 7. CDR3 sequence: CASSLEGSGRVYEQYF. CDR3 sequence (DNA): TGTGCCAGCAGCTTGGAGGGTAGCGGGAGAGTCTACGAGCAGTACTTC.

The genes are TRBV9 and TRBJ2-7; D call uncertain. There are 14 residues in the CDR3. The germline V gene has CDR1 SGDLS and CDR2 YYNGEE. V was trimmed by 4 bases and J by 3 bases, leaving 14 bases between them. The CDR3 DNA follows: TGTGCCAGCAGCCTGCGGTTAAAGGACTACGAGCAGTACTTC. Translation gives CASSLRLKDYEQYF.

The chain employs TRBV30 and TRBJ2-7; D not resolved. The CDR3 sequence is 11 residues long. V lost 2 bases to trimming and J lost 4 bases, with 6 bases between them. The germline CDR1 and CDR2 sequences are GTSNPN and SVGIG (reference sequence). CDR3 amino acids: CAWSLGYEQYF. In DNA, the CDR3 is TGTGCCTGGAGTCTGGGGTACGAGCAGTACTTC.

The chain is built from TRBV28 and TRBJ2-2; D unclear. CDR3 size: 13 residues. Trimming took off 6 bases at V and 0 bases at J, with 5 bases between the two ends. Germline V gene sequence: CDR1 MDHEN, CDR2 SYDVKM. The CDR3 sequence is CASRESNTGELFF. CDR3 sequence (DNA): TGTGCCAGCAGAGAATCGAACACCGGGGAGCTGTTTTTT.

The chain is built from TRBV15 and TRBJ2-1; 9 bases are a match to TRBD2. This CDR3 is 16 amino acids long. The germline V gene encodes CDR1 LNHNV and CDR2 YYDKDF (reference sequence). V trimming: 1 base; J trimming: 9 bases; junction bases outside the gene matches: 10. CDR3 residues: CATSRGVGGRASEQFF. The CDR3 DNA is TGTGCCACCAGCAGAGGGGTCGGCGGGAGGGCCAGTGAGCAGTTCTTC. Full variable domain (remainder filled in from reference TRBV15 and TRBJ2-1): DAMVIQNPRYQVTQFGKPVTLSCSQTLNHNVMYWYQQKSSQAPKLLFHYYDKDFNNEADTPDNFQSRRPNTSFCFLDIRSPGLGDTAMYLCATSRGVGGRASEQFFGPGTRLTVL.

A word on this clone: Compared with germline, one end of the junction differs, possibly owing to a read error. The V call is TRBV28, the J call TRBJ1-5; D ambiguous. CDR1 MDHEN and CDR2 SYDVKM come from the germline V gene. The CDR3 is 12 residues long. The CDR3 protein is CASSLPNKPQHF. In nucleotides, the CDR3 is TGTGCCAGCAGTTTACCCAATAAGCCCCAGCATTTT.

As to this clone: The same CDR3 arises from other DNA sequences in this sample as well. V gene TRBV15 combines with J gene TRBJ2-1; 7 bases align to TRBD2. Germline trimming cut 1 base from V and 7 bases from J; bases unmatched to any gene: 10. CDR1 and CDR2 from the germline V gene are LNHNV and YYDKDF (reference sequence). CDR3 size: 16 residues. Here the CDR3 DNA reads TGTGCCACCAGCAGAGGGGGTGGCGGGAGCAGGAATGAGCAGTTCTTC. This sequence encodes CATSRGGGGSRNEQFF. The variable domain in full, completed from reference TRBV15 and TRBJ2-1, reads DAMVIQNPRYQVTQFGKPVTLSCSQTLNHNVMYWYQQKSSQAPKLLFHYYDKDFNNEADTPDNFQSRRPNTSFCFLDIRSPGLGDTAMYLCATSRGGGGSRNEQFFGPGTRLTVL.

The gene calls are TRBV5-4 and TRBJ2-1, with 9 bases aligning to TRBD2. The CDR3 totals 15 residues. The germline V gene encodes CDR1 SGHNT and CDR2 YYREEE (reference sequence). The V segment lost 5 bases and the J segment 6 bases; nucleotides outside the gene matches: 9. CDR3 DNA: TGTGCCAGCAGTTACGAGCGGGAGGTTGGCAATGAGCAGTTCTTC. Translating gives CASSYEREVGNEQFF.

The V and J genes are TRBV7-8 and TRBJ2-7; 12 positions agree with TRBD1. Germline V gives CDR1 SGHVS, CDR2 FQNEAQ. The CDR3 has 18 residues. J lost 3 bases, V lost 4 bases, and 13 bases had no gene match. In DNA form, the CDR3 reads TGTGCCAGCAGCTCCCACCTACCGGGACAGGGGGCCTTCTACGAGCAGTACTTC. Amino acids: CASSSHLPGQGAFYEQYF.

A few counts support this clone. V gene TRBV9 combines with J gene TRBJ2-6; TRBD1 is a possible D gene (6 bases). Germline V lookup: CDR1 SGDLS, CDR2 YYNGEE. The CDR3 totals 14 residues. Trimming removed 5 bases at V and 4 bases at J, with 10 bases between. CDR3 residues: CASSRRGGANVLTF. DNA of the CDR3: TGTGCCAGCAGTCGCAGGGGCGGGGCCAACGTCCTGACTTTC. The full variable domain, in which reference TRBV9 and TRBJ2-6 provide the parts outside the CDR3, is DSGVTQTPKHLITATGQRVTLRCSPRSGDLSVYWYQQSLDQGLQFLIQYYNGEERAKGNILERFSAQQFPDLHSELNLSSLELGDSALYFCASSRRGGANVLTFGAGSRLTVL.

Only one count was recorded for this clone. The V and J genes are TRBV7-2 and TRBJ2-3; no clear D. CDR3 length: 15 residues. The V gene lost 1 base and the J gene lost 2 bases, with 10 bases spanning the gap. The V gene's germline CDR1 is SGHTA and CDR2 FQGNSA. The CDR3 coding sequence is TGTGCCAGCAGCTTAGAGGCAGCCTACACAGATACGCAGTATTTT. Protein sequence: CASSLEAAYTDTQYF.

This clone has a handful of counts. This sequence joins TRBV6-1 and TRBJ2-3, with TRBD1 as a possible D gene (6 bases). The CDR3 extends over 15 amino acids. Germline V lookup: CDR1 MNHNS, CDR2 SASEGT. Trimming took off 6 bases at V and 0 bases at J, with 13 bases between the two ends. CDR3 region: CASSREGQSTDTQYF. The CDR3, as DNA: TGTGCCAGCAGCCGCGAAGGACAGAGCACAGATACGCAGTATTTT.

The chain carries TRBV4-2 and TRBJ2-7; TRBD2 might be the D (6 bases). This CDR3 region has 13 residues. V lost 2 bases, J lost 4 bases, and 9 bases lay in between. Germline lookup yields CDR1 LGHNA and CDR2 YNFKEQ. The CDR3 sequence is CASSQRGTYEQYF. The CDR3 nucleotides read TGTGCCAGCAGCCAACGGGGGACTTACGAGCAGTACTTC.

The chain has TRBV5-6 and TRBJ2-7; TRBD1 agrees at 7 bases. The CDR3 extends over 12 amino acids. Germline V gives CDR1 SGHDT, CDR2 YYEEEE. With 1 base clipped from V and 7 bases from J, the junction kept 2 bases outside the gene matches. CDR3 bases: TGTGCCAGCAGCTTGCCAGGGGGAGAGCAGTACTTC. This encodes CASSLPGGEQYF. The whole variable domain, filled in from reference TRBV5-6 and TRBJ2-7, reads DAGVTQSPTHLIKTRGQQVTLRCSPKSGHDTVSWYQQALGQGPQFIFQYYEEEERQRGNFPDRFSGHQFPNYSSELNVNALLLGDSALYLCASSLPGGEQYFGPGTRLTVT.

The chain has TRBV18 and TRBJ1-5; 7 bases map to TRBD1. The V and J ends lost 2 bases and 1 base, in that order; junction bases with no gene match: 5. The CDR3 is 16 residues long. Looked up from germline, CDR1 is KGHSH and CDR2 is LQKENI. As DNA, the CDR3 is TGTGCCAGCTCACCAGGGGCAGGGGGGAGCAATCAGCCCCAGCATTTT. Its translation is CASSPGAGGSNQPQHF.

The V and J genes are TRBV5-1 and TRBJ2-1, with 10 bases matching TRBD2. Losses at the gene ends were 3 bases for V and 6 bases for J; bases not matched to a gene: 6. Germline V gene sequence: CDR1 SGHRS, CDR2 YFSETQ. CDR3 length: 15 residues. In DNA form, the CDR3 reads TGCGCCAGCAGCTCCACCGGGACTAGCGTCAATGAGCAGTTCTTC. This encodes CASSSTGTSVNEQFF.

The V gene is TRBV19, the J gene TRBJ2-7; 9 positions agree with TRBD2. With V trimmed by 2 bases and J by 7 bases, 6 bases remained unmatched. CDR1 and CDR2 from the germline V gene are LNHDA and SQIVND (reference sequence). The CDR3 contains 14 residues. The CDR3 DNA reads as TGTGCCAGTAGTATATCTAGCGGGATATCTGAGCAGTACTTC. Amino acids: CASSISSGISEQYF.

Comment on this clone: This same CDR3 is encoded by further DNA sequences in the sample. The J gene is TRBJ2-7, the V gene TRBV9; a weak D match, TRBD1 (6 bases). V was trimmed by 1 base and J by 0 bases, leaving 8 bases between them. The germline V gene encodes CDR1 SGDLS and CDR2 YYNGEE. The CDR3 is made up of 14 amino acids. The CDR3 loop reads CASSVTGSSYEQYF. The CDR3 nucleotides read TGTGCCAGCAGCGTAACAGGGAGCTCCTACGAGCAGTACTTC.

The sample holds a few counts of this clone. The rearrangement joins TRBV6-6 to TRBJ1-5; D is unresolved. Germline V gene data show CDR1 as MNHNY and CDR2 as SVGAGI (reference sequence). CDR3 size: 14 residues. Trimming removed 6 bases from V and 5 bases from J, with 14 bases in between. The CDR3 reads CASSPSSGDQPQHF. CDR3 DNA sequence: TGTGCCAGCAGCCCCTCAAGTGGGGATCAGCCCCAGCATTTT.

The CDR3 reads CASGLGIRGGYEQYF. The CDR3 coding sequence is TGTGCTAGTGGTTTGGGGATTCGGGGCGGTTACGAGCAGTACTTC. The chain combines TRBV12-5 with TRBJ2-7, with D perhaps matching TRBD1 or TRBD2 (5 bases each). Germline CDR1 and CDR2: LGHNT and FRNRAP. Trimming removed 1 base at V and 4 bases at J, with 14 bases between. CDR3 length: 15 residues. The whole variable domain, remainder taken from reference TRBV12-5 and TRBJ2-7, is DARVTQTPRHKVTEMGQEVTMRCQPILGHNTVFWYRQTMMQGLELLAYFRNRAPLDDSGMPKDRFSAEMPDATLATLKIQPSEPRDSAVYFCASGLGIRGGYEQYFGPGTRLTVT.

J is TRBJ2-7 and V is TRBV28; D assignment may be TRBD1 or TRBD2 (6 bases each). Trimming pared 3 bases from V and 4 bases from J, leaving 10 bases between. The germline CDR1 and CDR2 sequences are MDHEN and SYDVKM. The CDR3 is 13 residues long. The CDR3 DNA reads TGTGCCAGCAGTTTCGGGGGCAATTACGAGCAGTACTTC. It is translated as CASSFGGNYEQYF.